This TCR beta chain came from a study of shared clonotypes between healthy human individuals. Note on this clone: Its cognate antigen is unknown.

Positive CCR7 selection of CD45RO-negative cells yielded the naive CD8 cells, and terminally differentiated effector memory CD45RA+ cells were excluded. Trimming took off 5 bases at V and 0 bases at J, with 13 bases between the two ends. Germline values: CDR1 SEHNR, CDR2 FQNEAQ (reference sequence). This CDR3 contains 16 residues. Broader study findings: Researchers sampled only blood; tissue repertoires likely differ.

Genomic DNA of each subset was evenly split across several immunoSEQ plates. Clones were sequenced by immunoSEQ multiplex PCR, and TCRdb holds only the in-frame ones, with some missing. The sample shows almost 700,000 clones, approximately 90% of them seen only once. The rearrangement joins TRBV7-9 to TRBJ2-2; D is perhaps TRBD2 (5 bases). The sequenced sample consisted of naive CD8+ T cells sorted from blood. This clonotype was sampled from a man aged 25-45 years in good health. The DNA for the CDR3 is TGTGCCAGCAGCCCGACCGAGGGTGCGAACACCGGGGAGCTGTTTTTT. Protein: CASSPTEGANTGELFF.